This record covers a single TCR beta chain. Its target is unknown. The data were taken from a study of cytomegalovirus exposure and HLA in healthy donors. Germline values: CDR1 SGHRS, CDR2 YFSETQ. This CDR3 is built from 18 residues. V was pared by 0 bases and J by 0 bases, with 9 bases of the junction left unmatched. PCR employed 60 Vbeta and 13 Jbeta primers. TCRdb's copy holds only in-frame clones and misses some; the assay was immunoSEQ multiplex PCR. Among about 130,000 clones listed, around three quarters were seen once. Study observations and caveats: CMV serostatus was the only immune exposure information that was available.

Sequenced sample: PBMCs. This chain connects TRBV5-1 to TRBJ2-1, with 7 bases that match TRBD2. This TCR was sampled from a woman between 50 and 59 years old in good health and CMV-seronegative. The CDR3 loop is CASSLGAAKRGSYNEQFF. Written as DNA, the CDR3 is TGCGCCAGCAGCTTGGGGGCGGCTAAGCGGGGCTCCTACAATGAGCAGTTCTTC.